The clone carrying this T cell receptor beta chain was seen a few times. One junction end disagrees with the germline gene, perhaps due to a read error. This sample is part of a study of blood T cells in healthy people across ages. With a J-beta primer mix and a sample-barcoded 5' primer, a second PCR ran roughly 7 to 11 cycles. Each CDR3 protein is one row after TCRdb ran MiXCR on the 5' RACE reads. The data show 760,000 or so distinct CDR3 sequences, 20% to 25% seen once. Per germline, CDR1 MDHEN and CDR2 SYDVKM. This CDR3 contains 16 residues. The data also belong to a second study, concerning T cells of mothers and their children.

The source material was blood. The chain uses TRBV28 and TRBJ2-2; D not certain. This TCR was recovered from a boy younger than 18 in good health. The CDR3 loop is CASSQRAGANIGELFF. DNA for the CDR3: TGTGCCAGCAGCCAAAGGGCAGGTGCGAACATCGGGGAGCTGTTTTTT.